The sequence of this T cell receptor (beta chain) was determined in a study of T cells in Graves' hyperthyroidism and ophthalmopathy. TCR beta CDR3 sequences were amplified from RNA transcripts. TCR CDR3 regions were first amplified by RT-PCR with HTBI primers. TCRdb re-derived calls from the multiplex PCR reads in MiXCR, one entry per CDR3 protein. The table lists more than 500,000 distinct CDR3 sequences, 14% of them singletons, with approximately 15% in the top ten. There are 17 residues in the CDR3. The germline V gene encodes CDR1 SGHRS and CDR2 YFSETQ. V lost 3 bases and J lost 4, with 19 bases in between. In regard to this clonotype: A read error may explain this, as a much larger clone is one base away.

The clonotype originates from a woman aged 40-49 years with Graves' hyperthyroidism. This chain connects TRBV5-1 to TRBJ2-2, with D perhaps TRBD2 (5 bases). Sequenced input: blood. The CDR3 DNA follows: TGCGCCAGCAGCTCGTTGGTTAGCGTCGTTGTCACCGGGGAGCTGTTTTTT. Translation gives CASSSLVSVVVTGELFF. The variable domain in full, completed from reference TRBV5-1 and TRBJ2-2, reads KAGVTQTPRYLIKTRGQQVTLSCSPISGHRSVSWYQQTPGQGLQFLFEYFSETQRNKGNFPGRFSGRQFSNSRSEMNVSTLELGDSALYLCASSSLVSVVVTGELFFGEGSRLTVL.